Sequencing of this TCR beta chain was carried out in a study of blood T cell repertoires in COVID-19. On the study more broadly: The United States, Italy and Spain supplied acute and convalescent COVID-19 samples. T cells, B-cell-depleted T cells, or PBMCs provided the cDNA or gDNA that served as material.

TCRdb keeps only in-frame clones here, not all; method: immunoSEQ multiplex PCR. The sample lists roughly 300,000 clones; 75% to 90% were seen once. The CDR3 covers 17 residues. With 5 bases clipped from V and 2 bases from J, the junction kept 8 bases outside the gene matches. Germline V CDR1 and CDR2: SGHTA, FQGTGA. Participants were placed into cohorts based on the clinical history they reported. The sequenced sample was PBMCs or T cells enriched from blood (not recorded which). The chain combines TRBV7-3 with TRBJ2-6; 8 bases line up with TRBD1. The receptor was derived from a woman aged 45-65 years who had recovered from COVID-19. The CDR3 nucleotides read TGTGCCAGCAGCCCCAAACAGGGACAGGCTGGGGCCAACGTCCTGACTTTC. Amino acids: CASSPKQGQAGANVLTF.